This is a list of T cell receptor beta chains from one sample in a study of identical twins. Via MiXCR, TCRdb re-called the 5' RACE reads, giving one row per CDR3 protein. The sample shows hundreds of thousands of distinct CDR3 sequences, about 20% of them seen only once. The data were also submitted as part of a second study, on T cells expressing NK-cell markers.

The sequenced sample was PBMCs. These receptors came from a woman in her late teens or twenties in good health. Each CDR3 is given with its conserved first and last residue. The D gene is left open where the match is weak. The size of a clone is reported for some rows only, either as once, few or many, or as a class for expanded clones.

V gene	clone size	J gene	D gene	CDR3 protein	CDR3 DNA
TRBV2	-	TRBJ2-5	TRBD1	CASSDTGGLETQYF	TGTGCCAGCAGTGATACAGGGGGCTTAGAGACCCAGTACTTC
TRBV20-1	few	TRBJ2-1	TRBD1	CSATRPAGQGGDNEQFF	TGCAGTGCTACCCGTCCGGCGGGACAGGGAGGGGACAATGAGCAGTTCTTC
TRBV4-3	-	TRBJ2-1	TRBD1	CASSQEFSGQGRHEQFF	TGCGCCAGCAGCCAAGAGTTTTCGGGACAGGGTCGCCATGAGCAGTTCTTC
TRBV10-3	many	TRBJ2-1	TRBD2	CAISPGGDYNEQFF	TGTGCCATCTCCCCGGGGGGGGACTACAATGAGCAGTTCTTC
TRBV10-1	-	TRBJ2-2	-	CASRLSENTGELFF	TGCGCCAGCAGGTTGTCAGAGAACACCGGGGAGCTGTTTTTT
TRBV12-3/TRBV12-4	many	TRBJ1-4	TRBD1	CASSWTGSNEKLFF	TGTGCCAGCAGTTGGACAGGGTCGAATGAAAAACTGTTTTTT
TRBV4-1	-	TRBJ1-1	-	CASSRDRRAFF	TGCGCCAGCAGCCGCGACAGGCGGGCTTTCTTT
TRBV7-2	-	TRBJ2-5	-	CASSPRVRETQYF	TGTGCCAGCAGCCCTAGGGTCCGAGAGACCCAGTACTTC
TRBV5-5	few	TRBJ2-7	-	CASNLVGEQYF	TGTGCCAGCAATTTGGTGGGCGAGCAGTACTTC
TRBV11-2	-	TRBJ1-1	-	CASSFVGDTEAFF	TGTGCCAGCAGCTTCGTCGGGGACACTGAAGCTTTCTTT
TRBV4-3	few	TRBJ2-5	-	CASSQDWGLETQYF	TGCGCCAGCAGCCAAGATTGGGGATTAGAGACCCAGTACTTC
TRBV5-1	few	TRBJ1-1	-	CASSLEPSNTEAFF	TGCGCCAGCAGCTTGGAACCTTCGAACACTGAAGCTTTCTTT
TRBV11-2	-	TRBJ1-2	-	CASSLVSDYGYTF	TGTGCCAGCAGCTTAGTGTCAGACTATGGCTACACCTTC
TRBV29-1	few	TRBJ2-1	TRBD2	CSVEGAGGISYNEQFF	TGCAGCGTTGAGGGAGCGGGAGGGATCTCCTACAATGAGCAGTTCTTC
TRBV7-9	few	TRBJ2-5	-	CASSLSVAAETQYF	TGTGCCAGCAGCCTATCCGTGGCCGCGGAGACCCAGTACTTC
TRBV6-2/TRBV6-3	few	TRBJ2-6	TRBD1	CASSYSGPAGGGSGANVLTF	TGTGCCAGCAGTTACTCAGGGCCAGCAGGGGGTGGCTCTGGGGCCAACGTCCTGACTTTC
TRBV6-2/TRBV6-3	-	TRBJ2-7	-	CASTSPGRAYEQYF	TGTGCCAGCACCTCACCGGGGCGAGCCTACGAGCAGTACTTC
TRBV24-1	few	TRBJ2-1	-	CATLWVGEAYNEQFF	TGTGCCACTTTGTGGGTAGGGGAAGCCTACAATGAGCAGTTCTTC
TRBV25-1	-	TRBJ1-4	-	CASSVRINEKLFF	TGTGCCAGCAGTGTCCGGATTAATGAAAAACTGTTTTTT
TRBV9	-	TRBJ1-2	-	CASSVSPGLDGYTF	TGTGCCAGCAGCGTATCACCAGGGCTCGATGGCTACACCTTC
TRBV20-1	once	TRBJ2-1	TRBD2	CSAPTPREGLSEQFF	TGCAGTGCCCCCACCCCGCGGGAGGGCCTGAGTGAGCAGTTCTTC
TRBV5-1	-	TRBJ2-7	TRBD2	CASSYGRLAGGIYEQYF	TGCGCCAGCAGCTACGGACGACTAGCGGGGGGGATCTACGAGCAGTACTTC
TRBV20-1	few	TRBJ2-3	TRBD2	CSARETSGSSPTDTQYF	TGCAGTGCTAGGGAGACTAGCGGGAGCTCTCCCACAGATACGCAGTATTTT
TRBV20-1	-	TRBJ2-1	-	CSAKWGSNEQFF	TGCAGTGCTAAATGGGGGAGCAATGAGCAGTTCTTC
TRBV20-1	few	TRBJ2-5	-	CSASPGRETQYF	TGCAGTGCTAGCCCAGGGCGGGAGACCCAGTACTTC
TRBV7-9	few	TRBJ2-7	-	CASSPRIGQTHEQYF	TGTGCCAGCAGCCCAAGAATTGGGCAGACCCACGAGCAGTACTTC
TRBV7-2	-	TRBJ2-1	TRBD1	CASSPGTGGFGEQFF	TGTGCCAGCAGCCCCGGGACAGGGGGTTTCGGTGAGCAGTTCTTC
TRBV29-1	many	TRBJ2-7	-	CSVARSSYEQYF	TGCAGCGTTGCTCGTAGCTCCTACGAGCAGTACTTC
TRBV6-1	few	TRBJ2-3	TRBD2	CASSPPGLGADTQYF	TGTGCCAGCAGCCCGCCGGGACTAGGGGCAGATACGCAGTATTTT
TRBV18	many	TRBJ1-3	-	CASSPQGNTIYF	TGTGCCAGCTCACCACAGGGAAACACCATATATTTT
TRBV27	few	TRBJ2-1	-	CASSPESARDEQFF	TGTGCCAGCAGTCCAGAGTCCGCCCGGGATGAGCAGTTCTTC
TRBV20-1	-	TRBJ2-5	TRBD2	CSARPRTSGNVKTQYF	TGCAGTGCTAGACCCCGGACTAGCGGGAACGTAAAGACCCAGTACTTC
TRBV6-5	-	TRBJ2-1	-	CASSYSRGQGYNEQFF	TGTGCCAGCAGTTACTCGAGAGGCCAGGGCTACAATGAGCAGTTCTTC
TRBV6-1	many	TRBJ2-3	TRBD2	CASSPLAEVTDTQYF	TGTGCCAGCAGTCCGCTAGCGGAGGTCACAGATACGCAGTATTTT
TRBV12-3/TRBV12-4	few	TRBJ1-1	-	CASTAGSNTEAFF	TGTGCCAGCACCGCGGGGAGCAACACTGAAGCTTTCTTT
TRBV15	-	TRBJ2-1	TRBD2	CATSRAAITGAAGGFF	TGTGCCACCAGCAGAGCTGCCATCACTGGGGCAGCGGGGGGGTTCTTC
TRBV30	-	TRBJ1-1	-	CAWTRQQNTEAFF	TGTGCCTGGACCAGACAGCAGAACACTGAAGCTTTCTTT
TRBV7-6	-	TRBJ2-3	-	CASSLAPLAGLTDTQYF	TGTGCCAGCAGCTTAGCTCCCCTGGCCGGTTTAACAGATACGCAGTATTTT
TRBV5-6	few	TRBJ1-2	-	CASSLGVYRANYGYTF	TGTGCCAGCAGCTTGGGGGTGTACCGGGCTAACTATGGCTACACCTTC
TRBV30	-	TRBJ2-1	TRBD2	CAWGLGLAEREQFF	TGTGCCTGGGGGCTGGGACTAGCGGAAAGGGAGCAGTTCTTC
TRBV18	-	TRBJ1-1	-	CASSPITGTEAFF	TGTGCCAGCTCACCAATAACAGGCACTGAAGCTTTCTTT
TRBV12-3/TRBV12-4	-	TRBJ1-1	-	CASSLKALPNTEAFF	TGTGCCAGCAGTTTAAAAGCTCTCCCGAACACTGAAGCTTTCTTT
TRBV7-2	few	TRBJ2-3	TRBD2	CASSTLLAGGRGDTQYF	TGTGCCAGCAGCACCCTACTAGCGGGGGGTCGCGGAGATACGCAGTATTTT
TRBV4-3	-	TRBJ2-1	TRBD2	CASSQVMTSSGEQFF	TGCGCCAGCAGCCAAGTTATGACTAGCTCGGGTGAGCAGTTCTTC
TRBV7-9	-	TRBJ2-5	-	CASSPYGAGTETQYF	TGTGCCAGCAGCCCCTACGGTGCAGGGACGGAGACCCAGTACTTC
TRBV29-1	few	TRBJ2-1	-	CSGGFRGYEQFF	TGCAGCGGAGGTTTTAGAGGGTATGAGCAGTTCTTC
TRBV10-1	-	TRBJ2-7	TRBD2	CASSGGLAGGLYEQYF	TGCGCCAGCAGTGGGGGACTAGCGGGAGGTTTGTACGAGCAGTACTTC
TRBV7-2	-	TRBJ2-7	TRBD1	CASSLVSTGGYYEQYF	TGTGCCAGCAGCTTAGTCTCGACAGGGGGCTACTACGAGCAGTACTTC
TRBV7-6	few	TRBJ2-7	-	CASSVLAPYEQYF	TGTGCCAGCAGCGTTTTGGCCCCCTACGAGCAGTACTTC
TRBV5-5	few	TRBJ2-4	-	CASSLVGGGKNIQYF	TGTGCCAGCAGCTTGGTAGGGGGGGGCAAAAACATTCAGTACTTC
TRBV20-1	many	TRBJ2-3	-	CSATVASRQRTDTQYF	TGCAGTGCTACGGTGGCGAGTAGACAGCGCACAGATACGCAGTATTTT
TRBV20-1	-	TRBJ2-3	-	CSASTPPEFVDTQYF	TGCAGTGCCTCGACCCCCCCAGAGTTCGTCGATACGCAGTATTTT